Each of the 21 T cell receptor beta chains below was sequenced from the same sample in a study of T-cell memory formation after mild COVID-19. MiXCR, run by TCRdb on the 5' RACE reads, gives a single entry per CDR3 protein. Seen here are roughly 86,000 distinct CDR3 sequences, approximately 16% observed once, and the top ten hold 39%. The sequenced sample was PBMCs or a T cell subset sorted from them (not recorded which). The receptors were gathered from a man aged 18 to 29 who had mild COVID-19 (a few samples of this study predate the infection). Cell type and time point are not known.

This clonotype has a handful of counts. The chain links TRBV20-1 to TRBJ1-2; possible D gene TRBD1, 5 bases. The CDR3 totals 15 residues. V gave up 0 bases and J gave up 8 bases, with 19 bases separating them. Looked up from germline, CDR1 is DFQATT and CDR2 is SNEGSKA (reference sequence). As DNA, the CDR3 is TGCAGTGCTAGAGATTTTGGGTTCGGGGGTGAGGGCTACACCTTC. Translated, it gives CSARDFGFGGEGYTF.

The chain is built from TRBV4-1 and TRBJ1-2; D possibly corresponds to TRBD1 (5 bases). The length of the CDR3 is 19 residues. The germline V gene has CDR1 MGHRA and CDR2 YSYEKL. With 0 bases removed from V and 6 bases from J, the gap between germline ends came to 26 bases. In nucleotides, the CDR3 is TGCGCCAGCAGCCAAGAAGGATTTGTAAGCAGGGTCTATTTTCATGGCTACACCTTC. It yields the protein CASSQEGFVSRVYFHGYTF.

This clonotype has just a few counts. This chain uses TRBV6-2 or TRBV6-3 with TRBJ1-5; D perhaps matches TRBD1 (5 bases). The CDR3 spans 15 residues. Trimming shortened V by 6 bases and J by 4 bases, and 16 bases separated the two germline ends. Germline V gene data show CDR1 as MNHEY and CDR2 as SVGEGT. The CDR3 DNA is TGTGCCAGCAGAGCAACGGGGACCCCAAATCAGCCCCAGCATTTT. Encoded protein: CASRATGTPNQPQHF.

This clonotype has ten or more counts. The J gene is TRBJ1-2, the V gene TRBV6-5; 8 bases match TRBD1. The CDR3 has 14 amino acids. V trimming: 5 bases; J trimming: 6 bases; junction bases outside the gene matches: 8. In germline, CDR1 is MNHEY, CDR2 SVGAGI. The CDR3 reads CASSLGQGLDGYTF. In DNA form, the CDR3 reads TGTGCCAGCAGTCTAGGACAGGGTTTAGATGGCTACACCTTC.

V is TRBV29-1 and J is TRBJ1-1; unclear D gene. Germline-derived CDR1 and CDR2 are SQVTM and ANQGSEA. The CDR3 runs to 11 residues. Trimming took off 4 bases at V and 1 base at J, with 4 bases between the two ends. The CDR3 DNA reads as TGCAGCGTTGTCAGGAACACTGAAGCTTTCTTT. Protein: CSVVRNTEAFF.

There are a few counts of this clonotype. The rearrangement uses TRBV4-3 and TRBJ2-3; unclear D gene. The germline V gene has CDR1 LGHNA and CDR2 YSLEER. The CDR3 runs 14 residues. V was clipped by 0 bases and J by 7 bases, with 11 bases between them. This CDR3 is CASSQEFGAYTQYF. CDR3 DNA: TGCGCCAGCAGCCAAGAATTTGGCGCATATACGCAGTATTTT.

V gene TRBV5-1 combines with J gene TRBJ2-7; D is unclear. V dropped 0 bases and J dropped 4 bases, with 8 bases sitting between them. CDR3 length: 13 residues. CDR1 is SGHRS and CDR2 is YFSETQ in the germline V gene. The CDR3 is CASSLGTEYEQYV. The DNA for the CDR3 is TGCGCCAGCAGCTTGGGAACAGAGTACGAGCAGTACGTC.

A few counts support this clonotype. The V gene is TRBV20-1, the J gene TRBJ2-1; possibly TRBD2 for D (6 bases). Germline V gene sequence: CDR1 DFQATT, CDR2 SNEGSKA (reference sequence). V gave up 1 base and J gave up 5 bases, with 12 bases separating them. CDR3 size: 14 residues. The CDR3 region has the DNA TGCAGTGCTAGAGCCGGGGGACCGCACAATGAGCAGTTCTTC. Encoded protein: CSARAGGPHNEQFF.

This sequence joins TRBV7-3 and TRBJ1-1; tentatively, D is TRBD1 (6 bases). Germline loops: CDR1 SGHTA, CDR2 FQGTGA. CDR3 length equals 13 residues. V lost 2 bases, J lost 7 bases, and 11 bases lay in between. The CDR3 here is CASSLAPGDEAFF. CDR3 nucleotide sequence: TGTGCCAGCAGCTTAGCACCAGGGGATGAAGCTTTCTTT.

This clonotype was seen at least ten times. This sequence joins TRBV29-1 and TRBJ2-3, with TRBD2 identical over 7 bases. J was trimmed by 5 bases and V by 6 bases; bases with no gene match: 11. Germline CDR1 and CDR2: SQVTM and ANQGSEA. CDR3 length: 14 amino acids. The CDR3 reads CSVERAGSGDTQYF. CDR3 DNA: TGCAGCGTCGAGAGAGCGGGGTCCGGAGATACGCAGTATTTT.

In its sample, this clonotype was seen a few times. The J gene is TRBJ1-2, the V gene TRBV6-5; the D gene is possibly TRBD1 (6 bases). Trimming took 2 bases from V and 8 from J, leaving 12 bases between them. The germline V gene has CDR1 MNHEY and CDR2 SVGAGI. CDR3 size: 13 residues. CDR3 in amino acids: CASSYTGTGGYTF. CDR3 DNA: TGTGCCAGCAGTTACACAGGGACGGGAGGCTACACCTTC.

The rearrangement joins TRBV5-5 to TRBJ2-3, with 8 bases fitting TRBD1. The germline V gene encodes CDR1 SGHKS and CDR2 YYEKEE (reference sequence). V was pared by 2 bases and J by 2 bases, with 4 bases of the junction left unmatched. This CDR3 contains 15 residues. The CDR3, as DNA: TGTGCCAGCAGCTTAGGACAGGGTACCACAGATACGCAGTATTTT. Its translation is CASSLGQGTTDTQYF.

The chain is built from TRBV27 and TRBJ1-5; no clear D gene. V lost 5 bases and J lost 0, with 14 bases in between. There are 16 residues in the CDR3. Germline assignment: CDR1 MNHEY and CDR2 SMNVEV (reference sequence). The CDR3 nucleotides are TGTGCCAGCAGTAGACGGACGGGTTATAGCAATCAGCCCCAGCATTTT. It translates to CASSRRTGYSNQPQHF.

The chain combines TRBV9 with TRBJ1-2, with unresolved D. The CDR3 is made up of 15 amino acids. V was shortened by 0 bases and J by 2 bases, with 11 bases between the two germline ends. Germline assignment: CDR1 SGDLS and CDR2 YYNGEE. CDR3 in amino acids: CASSVVSGGNYGYTF. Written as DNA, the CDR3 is TGTGCCAGCAGCGTAGTGTCGGGAGGGAACTATGGCTACACCTTC.

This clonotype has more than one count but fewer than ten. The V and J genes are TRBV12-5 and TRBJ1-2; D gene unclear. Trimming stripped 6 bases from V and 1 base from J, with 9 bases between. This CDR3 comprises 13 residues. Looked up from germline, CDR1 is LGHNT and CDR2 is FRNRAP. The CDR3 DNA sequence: TGTGCTAGTGGACTCCAGGTTAACTATGGCTACACCTTC. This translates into CASGLQVNYGYTF.

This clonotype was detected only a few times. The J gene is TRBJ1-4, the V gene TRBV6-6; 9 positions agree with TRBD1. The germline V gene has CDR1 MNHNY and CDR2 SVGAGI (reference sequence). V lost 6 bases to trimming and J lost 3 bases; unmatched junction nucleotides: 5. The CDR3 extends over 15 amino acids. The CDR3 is CASSQDRGPNEKLFF. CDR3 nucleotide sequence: TGTGCCAGCAGCCAGGACAGGGGTCCTAATGAAAAACTGTTTTTT.

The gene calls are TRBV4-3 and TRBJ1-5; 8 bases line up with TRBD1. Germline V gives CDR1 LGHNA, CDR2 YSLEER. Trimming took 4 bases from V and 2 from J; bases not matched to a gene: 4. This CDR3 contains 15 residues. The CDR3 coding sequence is TGCGCCAGCAGCCTTCTACAGGGGGGCAATCAGCCCCAGCATTTT. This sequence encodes CASSLLQGGNQPQHF.

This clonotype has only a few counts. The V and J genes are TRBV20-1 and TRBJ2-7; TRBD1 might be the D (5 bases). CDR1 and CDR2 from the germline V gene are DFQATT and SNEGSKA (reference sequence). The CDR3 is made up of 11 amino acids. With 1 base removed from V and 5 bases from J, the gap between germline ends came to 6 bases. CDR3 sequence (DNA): TGCAGTGCTAGAGCAGGGAACGAGCAGTACTTC. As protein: CSARAGNEQYF.

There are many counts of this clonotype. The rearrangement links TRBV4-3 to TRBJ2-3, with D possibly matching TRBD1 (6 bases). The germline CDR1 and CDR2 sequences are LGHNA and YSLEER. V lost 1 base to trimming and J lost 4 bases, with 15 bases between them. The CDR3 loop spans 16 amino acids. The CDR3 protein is CASSQAWGRVADTQYF. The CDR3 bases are TGCGCCAGCAGCCAAGCCTGGGGGCGAGTGGCAGATACGCAGTATTTT.

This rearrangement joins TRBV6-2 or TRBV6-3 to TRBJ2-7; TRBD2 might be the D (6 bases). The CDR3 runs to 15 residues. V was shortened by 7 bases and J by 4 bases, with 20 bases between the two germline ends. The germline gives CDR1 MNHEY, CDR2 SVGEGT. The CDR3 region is CASNPSGDGPYEQYF. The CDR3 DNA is TGTGCCAGCAACCCTTCGGGGGACGGGCCATACGAGCAGTACTTC.

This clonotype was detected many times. CDR3 sequence: CASSNWDSPYEQYF. CDR3 sequence (DNA): TGTGCCAGCAGCAACTGGGACAGTCCCTACGAGCAGTACTTC. The chain has TRBV7-9 and TRBJ2-7; 7 positions agree with TRBD1. V lost 5 bases to trimming and J lost 2 bases; unmatched junction nucleotides: 6. This CDR3 spans 14 amino acids. Germline CDR1 is SEHNR and CDR2 is FQNEAQ (reference sequence).